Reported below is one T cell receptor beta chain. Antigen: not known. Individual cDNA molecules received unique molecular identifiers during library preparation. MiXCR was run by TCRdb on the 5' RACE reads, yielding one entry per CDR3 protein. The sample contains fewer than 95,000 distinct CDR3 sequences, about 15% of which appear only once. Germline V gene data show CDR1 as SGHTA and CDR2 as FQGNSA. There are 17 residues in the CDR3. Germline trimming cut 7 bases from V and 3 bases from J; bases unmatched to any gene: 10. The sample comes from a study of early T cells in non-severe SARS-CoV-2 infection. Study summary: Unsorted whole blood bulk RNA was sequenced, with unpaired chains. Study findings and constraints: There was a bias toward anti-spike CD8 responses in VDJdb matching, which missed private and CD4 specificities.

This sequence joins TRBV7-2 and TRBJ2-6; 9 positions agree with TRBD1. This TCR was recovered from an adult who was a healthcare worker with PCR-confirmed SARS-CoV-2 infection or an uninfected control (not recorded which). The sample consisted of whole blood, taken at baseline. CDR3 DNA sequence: TGTGCCAGCACCTTGACACAGGGGGCGCGTGGGGCCAACGTCCTGACTTTC. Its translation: CASTLTQGARGANVLTF. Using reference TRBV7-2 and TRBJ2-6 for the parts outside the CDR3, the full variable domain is GAGVSQSPSNKVTEKGKDVELRCDPISGHTALYWYRQSLGQGLEFLIYFQGNSAPDKSGLPSDRFSAERTGGSVSTLTIQRTQQEDSAVYLCASTLTQGARGANVLTFGAGSRLTVL.